The clone carrying this TCR beta chain was seen only once. No antigen is known for it. The data were obtained in a study of shared clonotypes between healthy human individuals. Overall study findings and caveats: Sampling covered blood only; tissue repertoires likely differ. Sharing of clonotypes among donors was expected to vary with sequencing depth. Represented genetic and exposure-history diversity was restricted by having few donors.

V was trimmed by 5 bases and J by 8 bases, leaving 12 bases between them. CDR3 length: 13 residues. The germline V gene has CDR1 SGHDN and CDR2 FVKESK. Splitting of each subset's genomic DNA was done evenly across several immunoSEQ plates. The assay was immunoSEQ multiplex PCR, and TCRdb's table has in-frame clones only and misses some. The sample yields some 450,000 clones, roughly four fifths seen once. J is TRBJ1-4 and V is TRBV14; no clear D gene. Material: PBMCs. The TCR sequence derives from a woman aged 40 to 50 in good health. Some clones in this sample may be carry-over from other donors' samples. CDR3 region: CASSFRNGEKLFF. The CDR3 DNA is TGTGCCAGCAGCTTCCGGAATGGAGAAAAACTGTTTTTT.